This TCR beta chain is from a study of T cells in Graves' hyperthyroidism and ophthalmopathy. Findings and caveats of the study: Appearing also in blood were most of the thyroid clonotypes expanded above 0.001.

This clonotype was recorded at least ten times. No antigen is known for it. CDR1 MNHNS and CDR2 SASEGT come from the germline V gene. V was cut by 2 bases and J by 6 bases, with 22 bases left in between. This CDR3 region has 17 residues. There were TCR beta CDR3 regions amplified from RNA transcripts. The HTBI primer set drove a first-round RT-PCR of the TCR CDR3. One entry per CDR3 protein, called by TCRdb with MiXCR from the multiplex PCR reads. The sample has 540,000 or so distinct CDR3 sequences; around 46% are singletons. The chain has TRBV6-1 and TRBJ1-2; D possibly corresponds to TRBD1 (6 bases). The sequencing input was peripheral blood or thyroid tissue (not recorded which). The sequence came from an adult woman with Graves' disease, either hyperthyroidism or ophthalmopathy (not recorded which). CDR3 sequence reads: CASSERSGGGVEDGYTF. The CDR3 DNA follows: TGTGCCAGCAGTGAACGGAGTGGAGGGGGAGTCGAAGATGGCTACACCTTC.